Below, 31 T cell receptor beta chains from the same sample are listed, as sequenced in a study of monozygotic twins with inflammatory bowel disease. TCRdb reworked the 5' RACE reads into one entry per CDR3 protein, no DNA. The sample yields over 200,000 distinct CDR3 sequences, of which the top ten take up roughly 7.7%. The sample consisted of blood. The source is a human donor with ulcerative colitis or Crohn's disease, or a healthy co-twin of an affected twin (not recorded which).

The chain is built from TRBV11-1 and TRBJ2-1. Germline lookup yields CDR1 SGHAT and CDR2 FQDESV (reference sequence). CDR3 length: 13 residues. CDR3 region: CASSLVKSAEQFF. The variable domain in full, completed from reference TRBV11-1 and TRBJ2-1, reads EAEVAQSPRYKITEKSQAVAFWCDPISGHATLYWYRQILGQGPELLVQFQDESVVDDSQLPKDRFSAERLKGVDSTLKIQPAELGDSAMYLCASSLVKSAEQFFGPGTRLTVL.

The chain combines TRBV7-2 with TRBJ2-3; with no DNA, the TCRdb D assignment of TRBD1 cannot be verified. The CDR3 spans 15 residues. The germline CDR1 and CDR2 sequences are SGHTA and FQGNSA. CDR3: CASSPMGGAADTQYF.

V usage is TRBV20-1 and J usage is TRBJ2-3; absent DNA, TCRdb's TRBD1 call cannot be checked. Germline values: CDR1 DFQATT, CDR2 SNEGSKA (reference sequence). This CDR3 contains 12 residues. The CDR3: CSASGTADTQYF.

The chain is built from TRBV19 and TRBJ1-1; TCRdb names TRBD1, which stays unverified in the absence of DNA. Germline V gene sequence: CDR1 LNHDA, CDR2 SQIVND (reference sequence). This CDR3 spans 13 amino acids. This CDR3 reads CASSIQGFTEAFF.

The chain couples TRBV9 to TRBJ2-7; the TRBD2 assignment by TCRdb is unverifiable without DNA. This CDR3 is built from 20 residues. Germline V lookup: CDR1 SGDLS, CDR2 YYNGEE. CDR3 protein: CASSPRAQPNSGRASYEQYF.

J is TRBJ2-5 and V is TRBV10-3. The germline V gene has CDR1 ENHRY and CDR2 SYGVKD. This CDR3 comprises 11 residues. The CDR3 sequence is CATQLKETQYF.

The CDR3: CASSFSGGAQYF. The J gene is TRBJ2-5, the V gene TRBV28; no DNA is available, so the TRBD2 call from TCRdb remains unchecked. Germline values: CDR1 MDHEN, CDR2 SYDVKM. There are 12 residues in the CDR3. The variable domain in full, completed from reference TRBV28 and TRBJ2-5, reads DVKVTQSSRYLVKRTGEKVFLECVQDMDHENMFWYRQDPGLGLRLIYFSYDVKMKEKGDIPEGYSVSREKKERFSLILESASTNQTSMYLCASSFSGGAQYFGPGTRLLVL.

The V gene is TRBV12-3 or TRBV12-4, the J gene TRBJ2-5; TCRdb's D call of TRBD2 is untestable without DNA. CDR3 size: 15 residues. The CDR3 reads CASSPAGGRMETQYF.

The V gene is TRBV5-1, the J gene TRBJ1-5; without DNA, the TCRdb call of TRBD1 cannot be checked. Germline loops: CDR1 SGHRS, CDR2 YFSETQ. This CDR3 is 15 amino acids long. This CDR3 reads CATIFPGASNQPQHF. Together with reference TRBV5-1 and TRBJ1-5, the CDR3 gives the full variable domain: KAGVTQTPRYLIKTRGQQVTLSCSPISGHRSVSWYQQTPGQGLQFLFEYFSETQRNKGNFPGRFSGRQFSNSRSEMNVSTLELGDSALYLCATIFPGASNQPQHFGDGTRLSIL.

J is TRBJ1-5 and V is TRBV6-1. Germline assignment: CDR1 MNHNS and CDR2 SASEGT. The CDR3 spans 14 residues. CDR3 loop: CASSDSGGNQPQHF.

The V and J genes are TRBV4-3 and TRBJ1-3; TCRdb reports TRBD1, a call that lacks DNA to check it against. Germline V CDR1 and CDR2: LGHNA, YSLEER. The CDR3 runs to 15 residues. The CDR3 loop reads CASSQDKGLGNTIYF.

V usage is TRBV6-1 and J usage is TRBJ2-1; TCRdb outputs TRBD2, but without DNA this stays unchecked. CDR1 is MNHNS, CDR2 SASEGT, per germline. The CDR3 consists of 16 residues. CDR3 in amino acids: CASSRELAPAYNEQFF.

The chain's CDR3 is CATRGQKETQYF. The chain couples TRBV24-1 to TRBJ2-5; TCRdb reports TRBD1, a call that lacks DNA to check it against. The CDR3 contains 12 residues. Germline V gene data show CDR1 as KGHDR and CDR2 as SFDVKD.

This chain connects TRBV12-3 or TRBV12-4 to TRBJ1-1; TCRdb's D call of TRBD1 is untestable without DNA. The CDR3 loop spans 15 amino acids. The CDR3 here is CASSLGTYMNTEAFF.

V gene TRBV15 combines with J gene TRBJ1-1; TCRdb gives TRBD1 as the D gene, but with no DNA this cannot be confirmed. The CDR3 covers 18 residues. Germline CDR1 LNHNV, CDR2 YYDKDF (reference sequence). The CDR3 reads CATSRDSQGPIMNTEAFF.

This chain uses TRBV18 with TRBJ1-1; TCRdb reports TRBD1, a call that lacks DNA to check it against. Germline-derived CDR1 and CDR2 are KGHSH and LQKENI. The CDR3 sequence is 14 residues long. The CDR3 region is CASSRTGGRTEAFF.

This chain joins TRBV12-3 or TRBV12-4 and TRBJ2-3. The CDR3 runs to 14 residues. Here the CDR3 reads CASTNLRGTDTQYF.

V is TRBV7-9 and J is TRBJ2-7; the TCRdb D gene call, TRBD1, has no DNA to confirm it. Germline V gene lookup returns CDR1 SEHNR and CDR2 FQNEAQ (reference sequence). The CDR3 is made up of 14 amino acids. Here the CDR3 reads CASSLIGGQDEQYF.

The chain carries TRBV27 and TRBJ2-5; the TCRdb call, TRBD2, lacks DNA for checking. The germline V gene has CDR1 MNHEY and CDR2 SMNVEV (reference sequence). The CDR3 is 12 amino acids. This CDR3 is CASSSPFGSQYF.

The V gene is TRBV20-1, the J gene TRBJ2-1; TCRdb's D call of TRBD2 is untestable without DNA. CDR3 length: 15 amino acids. From germline, CDR1 is DFQATT and CDR2 SNEGSKA (reference sequence). CDR3 residues: CSARGGTSAYNEQFF.

The chain recombines TRBV6-5 with TRBJ2-3; TCRdb picks TRBD2, but there is no DNA to check that call. Germline V gives CDR1 MNHEY, CDR2 SVGAGI. The CDR3 sequence is 18 residues long. CDR3 sequence: CASSYSSGLAGLVDTQYF.

The chain combines TRBV11-2 with TRBJ2-7; TCRdb's D gene call, TRBD1, goes unchecked for lack of DNA. The CDR3 totals 17 residues. Germline assignment: CDR1 SGHAT and CDR2 FQNNGV. The CDR3 here is CASSFHQTPDGPYEQYF.

This chain links TRBV30 with TRBJ2-1; checking the TCRdb D call of TRBD2 is not possible without DNA. This CDR3 contains 15 residues. CDR1 GTSNPN and CDR2 SVGIG come from the germline V gene (reference sequence). The chain's CDR3 is CAWSMGLADYNEQFF.

V gene TRBV10-3 combines with J gene TRBJ2-3. Germline CDR1 reads ENHRY; CDR2 reads SYGVKD. The CDR3 spans 13 residues. The CDR3: CAISADGTDTQYF.

The chain links TRBV6-1 to TRBJ1-1; TCRdb names TRBD1, which stays unverified in the absence of DNA. In germline, CDR1 is MNHNS, CDR2 SASEGT. The CDR3 spans 13 residues. The CDR3 spells CASKIRANTEAFF.

This sequence joins TRBV20-1 and TRBJ1-1. This CDR3 has 15 residues. Germline V gene data show CDR1 as DFQATT and CDR2 as SNEGSKA (reference sequence). The CDR3 loop is CSARRQGGGNTEAFF.

The rearrangement uses TRBV28 and TRBJ1-4; the TRBD1 assignment by TCRdb is unverifiable without DNA. This CDR3 contains 13 residues. CDR1 and CDR2 (germline): MDHEN, SYDVKM. CDR3 sequence: CASSLRTGEKLFF.

This sequence joins TRBV18 and TRBJ1-2. This CDR3 spans 13 amino acids. Germline V gene lookup returns CDR1 KGHSH and CDR2 LQKENI. The CDR3 reads CASSPGVRDGYTF.

V is TRBV12-3 or TRBV12-4 and J is TRBJ1-6; TCRdb returns TRBD1, unconfirmable since there is no DNA. The CDR3 runs 15 residues. The chain's CDR3 is CASSRDRGSYSPLHF.

The chain employs TRBV20-1 and TRBJ1-4; TCRdb lists TRBD1, though no DNA is available to test this call. Looked up from germline, CDR1 is DFQATT and CDR2 is SNEGSKA (reference sequence). The CDR3 covers 15 residues. CDR3 sequence reads: CSARDTREANEKLFF.

The chain employs TRBV18 and TRBJ2-3. Germline V CDR1 and CDR2: KGHSH, LQKENI. CDR3 length equals 12 residues. The CDR3 is CASSPGSDTQYF. The entire variable domain, with the rest obtained from reference TRBV18 and TRBJ2-3, is as follows: NAGVMQNPRHLVRRRGQEARLRCSPMKGHSHVYWYRQLPEEGLKFMVYLQKENIIDESGMPKERFSAEFPKEGPSILRIQQVVRGDSAAYFCASSPGSDTQYFGPGTRLTVL.